This T cell receptor beta chain appears in the sequencing data of a study of regulatory T cells in long-lasting Graves disease. As to this clonotype: Its antigen is still unknown.

There are 13 residues in the CDR3. V shed 2 bases and J shed 10 bases, with 9 bases lying between them. Per the germline V gene, CDR1 is SGHDN and CDR2 is FVKESK. Assembly of TCR beta libraries relied on iRepertoire HTBI primers together with Arm-PCR of CDR3 regions. In the original processing: Identification yielded approximately 60 TRBV and around 15 TRBJ segments across samples. TCRdb reprocessed the multiplex PCR reads via MiXCR and lists one record per CDR3 protein. It is TCRdb's table, rather than the study itself, that gives the V and J calls and clone size. In the table there are 600,000 to 650,000 distinct CDR3 sequences, 16% of which are singletons. Time point specified: newly diagnosed GD, antithyroid drugs for less than 3 months. PBMC-derived RNA was used for the TCR library. Study results and limitations: Segments TRBV28, TRBJ1-2 and TRBJ2-5 showed preferential usage in persistent disease.

These data were also filed under a second study, of T cells in Graves' hyperthyroidism and ophthalmopathy. According to that study: Most clonotypes expanded in the thyroid (above 0.001) were also present in blood.

The input for sequencing was peripheral blood mononuclear cells (PBMCs), taken at new diagnosis, from a patient treated with antithyroid drugs. The clonotype was recovered from a woman in her twenties or thirties with Graves disease. The gene calls are TRBV14 and TRBJ2-6; D is unresolved. The CDR3 region is CASSQLRWNVLTF. The CDR3 DNA sequence: TGTGCCAGCAGCCAATTAAGGTGGAACGTCCTGACTTTC.